The 3 T cell receptor beta chains given below trace back to one sample, sequenced in a study of blood T cell repertoires in COVID-19. Clones were read by immunoSEQ multiplex PCR, and TCRdb kept only the in-frame ones, dropping some. Among around 150,000 clones listed, roughly 80% were seen once. The sequenced sample consisted of peripheral blood. These receptors were collected from an older man with acute or convalescent COVID-19.

This sequence joins TRBV6-1 and TRBJ1-5; possibly TRBD1 for D (6 bases). V lost 2 bases, J lost 2 bases, and 7 bases lay in between. CDR1 is MNHNS, CDR2 SASEGT, per germline. The CDR3 consists of 14 residues. For the CDR3, the DNA is TGTGCCAGCAGTGAACCAGGGGGCAATCAGCCCCAGCATTTT. Protein sequence: CASSEPGGNQPQHF.

A few counts support this clone. The rearrangement joins TRBV4-2 to TRBJ2-5, with 8 positions matching TRBD2. V trimming: 3 bases; J trimming: 2 bases; junction bases outside the gene matches: 14. Germline V lookup: CDR1 LGHNA, CDR2 YNFKEQ. This CDR3 spans 18 amino acids. CDR3 loop: CASSQSTRGASGQETQYF. CDR3 coding DNA: TGTGCCAGCAGCCAGTCCACCCGTGGAGCTAGCGGGCAAGAGACCCAGTACTTC.

This clone appeared a single time. This sequence joins TRBV10-1 and TRBJ1-4; weak D call: TRBD1 (6 bases). The ends were cut back, 10 bases at V and 8 bases at J, with 14 bases in the middle. The CDR3 extends over 12 amino acids. CDR1 and CDR2 from the germline V gene are WNHNN and SYGVQD (reference sequence). The DNA for the CDR3 is TGCGCCAACAACAGGGCCCGCGAAAAACTGTTTTTT. Encoded protein: CANNRAREKLFF.